The following is a T cell receptor (beta chain) sequence with its context. Its specificity is unknown. This sample was included in a study of OX40 agonist ivuxolimab in advanced cancers. Study-wide findings and caveats: Clonal expansion in partial responders at 0.1-3.0 mg/kg ranked among the lowest.

Clones were read by immunoSEQ multiplex PCR, and TCRdb kept only the in-frame ones, dropping some. The table has about 83,000 clones, less than 90% seen once. The V gene's germline CDR1 is LNHDA and CDR2 SQIVND (reference sequence). The CDR3 totals 16 residues. With 5 bases clipped from V and 0 bases from J, the junction kept 8 bases outside the gene matches. This chain connects TRBV19 to TRBJ2-7, with TRBD2 identical over 9 bases. This clonotype was sampled from an adult with an advanced solid tumor such as melanoma, head and neck, liver or kidney cancer. The source was CD4+ or CD8+ T cells sorted from blood, collected in a trial of the OX40 agonist ivuxolimab. The CDR3 bases are TGTGCCAGTAGTCCCAGGACAGCGGGGGGCTCCTACGAGCAGTACTTC. The encoded protein is CASSPRTAGGSYEQYF. The full variable domain, completed using reference TRBV19 and TRBJ2-7, is DGGITQSPKYLFRKEGQNVTLSCEQNLNHDAMYWYRQDPGQGLRLIYYSQIVNDFQKGDIAEGYSVSREKKESFPLTVTSAQKNPTAFYLCASSPRTAGGSYEQYFGPGTRLTVT.